What follows are 32 T cell receptor beta chains derived from one specimen sequenced in a study of T cell responses to AZD1222 COVID-19 vaccine. Generated by immunoSEQ multiplex PCR, the TCRdb table keeps only in-frame clones and is missing some. The sample yields about 180,000 clones, 75% to 90% seen once. The sample was peripheral blood, taken on day 0 of AZD1222 vaccination. The receptors originated from an adult in good health.

V is TRBV7-3 and J is TRBJ1-6, with D perhaps matching TRBD1 (5 bases). V shed 6 bases and J shed 7 bases, with 7 bases lying between them. The CDR3 runs to 12 residues. Germline V gene data show CDR1 as SGHTA and CDR2 as FQGTGA. The CDR3: CASSSGNSPLHF. Here the CDR3 DNA reads TGTGCCAGCAGTTCAGGGAATTCACCCCTCCACTTT.

V and J are TRBV7-9 and TRBJ2-7, with D unresolved. Looked up from germline, CDR1 is SEHNR and CDR2 is FQNEAQ (reference sequence). The CDR3 loop spans 11 amino acids. Between the trimmed V and J ends, which lost 3 bases and 9 bases, there was a span of 9 bases. CDR3: CASSLEFGQYF. For the CDR3, the DNA is TGTGCCAGCAGCTTGGAATTCGGGCAGTACTTC.

This chain joins TRBV7-7 and TRBJ2-1; TRBD1 agrees at 7 bases. CDR3 length: 18 residues. The J segment lost 2 bases and the V segment lost 5 bases, leaving 15 bases of the junction unmatched. Germline lookup yields CDR1 SSHAT and CDR2 FNYEAQ (reference sequence). Here the CDR3 DNA reads TGTGCCAGCAGCCGCCTAGTAACCGGGACAGCGGCCTACAATGAGCAGTTCTTC. This translates into CASSRLVTGTAAYNEQFF.

V gene TRBV7-2 combines with J gene TRBJ1-6; D possibly corresponds to TRBD1 (6 bases). This CDR3 spans 13 amino acids. Trimming cost V 6 bases and J 12 bases, with 15 bases left between them. From germline, CDR1 is SGHTA and CDR2 FQGNSA. The CDR3 loop reads CASSRGQRRPLHF. As DNA, the CDR3 is TGTGCCAGCAGTCGCGGACAGAGGAGACCCCTCCACTTT.

This clone was seen more than once but under ten times. This chain joins TRBV6-6 and TRBJ1-4; D is possibly TRBD1 (6 bases). There are 17 residues in the CDR3. Germline CDR1 and CDR2: MNHNY and SVGAGI (reference sequence). Trimming shortened V by 5 bases and J by 0 bases, and 16 bases separated the two germline ends. The CDR3 sequence: CASSHGGGGTTNEKLFF. The DNA for the CDR3 is TGTGCCAGCAGTCACGGAGGGGGGGGGACAACTAATGAAAAACTGTTTTTT.

The rearrangement joins TRBV7-8 to TRBJ2-7; D might be TRBD1 (6 bases). This CDR3 comprises 14 residues. The V gene's germline CDR1 is SGHVS and CDR2 FQNEAQ. Trimming shortened V by 8 bases and J by 4 bases, and 18 bases separated the two germline ends. The CDR3 bases are TGTGCCAGCCGCCTTGACAGGTCAACTTACGAGCAGTACTTC. Translating gives CASRLDRSTYEQYF.

This clone was picked up a small number of times. The chain couples TRBV3-1 (or the pseudogene TRBV3-2) to TRBJ2-5, with no clear D. Trimming left V 0 bases short and J 5 bases short, with 13 bases between. CDR1 is LGHDT and CDR2 is YNNKEL in the germline V gene (reference sequence). The CDR3 totals 15 residues. Here the CDR3 reads CASSQEGLGPETQYF. The CDR3 DNA reads as TGTGCCAGCAGCCAAGAAGGGCTCGGCCCCGAGACCCAGTACTTC.

In DNA, the CDR3 is TGTGCCTGGAGTGTTTTTCGGGGGGAGGGTGAGACCCAGTACTTC. Amino acids: CAWSVFRGEGETQYF. The chain links TRBV30 to TRBJ2-5; 7 bases align to TRBD2. The V segment lost 0 bases and the J segment 5 bases; nucleotides outside the gene matches: 9. The CDR3 has 15 amino acids. Germline values: CDR1 GTSNPN, CDR2 SVGIG (reference sequence).

The chain carries TRBV6-5 and TRBJ1-6, with 7 positions matching TRBD1. Germline V gene sequence: CDR1 MNHEY, CDR2 SVGAGI. The V and J ends lost 6 bases and 3 bases, in that order; junction bases with no gene match: 5. This CDR3 contains 15 residues. CDR3 sequence reads: CASRRDSSYNSPLHF. The CDR3 nucleotides read TGTGCCAGCAGGAGGGACAGTAGCTATAATTCACCCCTCCACTTT.

V usage is TRBV7-8 and J usage is TRBJ1-2; D unclear. CDR1 SGHVS and CDR2 FQNEAQ come from the germline V gene. V gave up 0 bases and J gave up 2 bases, with 13 bases separating them. The CDR3 consists of 16 residues. Here the CDR3 DNA reads TGTGCCAGCAGCTTAGCTTTGGGTCGTGGGAACTATGGCTACACCTTC. Amino acids: CASSLALGRGNYGYTF.

This clone has a single count. V gene TRBV18 combines with J gene TRBJ1-5; no reliable D call. Germline values: CDR1 KGHSH, CDR2 LQKENI. With 2 bases removed from V and 3 bases from J, the gap between germline ends came to 11 bases. The CDR3 covers 15 residues. The CDR3 here is CASSPSRDYNQPQHF. Here the CDR3 DNA reads TGTGCCAGCTCACCATCCCGGGATTACAATCAGCCCCAGCATTTT. The entire variable domain, with the rest obtained from reference TRBV18 and TRBJ1-5, is as follows: NAGVMQNPRHLVRRRGQEARLRCSPMKGHSHVYWYRQLPEEGLKFMVYLQKENIIDESGMPKERFSAEFPKEGPSILRIQQVVRGDSAAYFCASSPSRDYNQPQHFGDGTRLSIL.

This clone was observed a handful of times. The chain recombines TRBV2 with TRBJ1-1; D uncertain. The CDR3 is 13 amino acids. Between the trimmed V and J ends, which lost 7 bases and 7 bases, there was a span of 16 bases. Germline V gives CDR1 SNHLY, CDR2 FYNNEI. The CDR3 loop reads CASTSQGFGEAFF. The CDR3 DNA reads TGTGCCAGCACTAGTCAAGGGTTTGGTGAAGCTTTCTTT.

The CDR3 loop is CASSPGQGTDTQYF. The CDR3 region has the DNA TGCGCCAGCAGCCCTGGACAGGGCACAGATACGCAGTATTTT. The chain links TRBV5-1 to TRBJ2-3; TRBD1 agrees at 7 bases. CDR1 SGHRS and CDR2 YFSETQ come from the germline V gene. The CDR3 has 14 residues. V shed 4 bases and J 1 base; nucleotides not matched to a gene: 3.

This clone was observed a few times. J is TRBJ2-7 and V is TRBV4-1, with 10 nucleotides matching TRBD2. CDR1 is MGHRA, CDR2 YSYEKL, per germline. With 4 bases clipped from V and 4 bases from J, the junction kept 7 bases outside the gene matches. This CDR3 spans 15 amino acids. The CDR3: CASSLAGLAIYEQYF. CDR3 coding DNA: TGCGCCAGCAGCCTAGCGGGACTAGCGATTTACGAGCAGTACTTC.

The chain joins TRBV18 to TRBJ2-1; D may correspond to TRBD1 or TRBD2 (5 bases each). Per germline, CDR1 KGHSH and CDR2 LQKENI. This CDR3 is 15 amino acids long. V gave up 3 bases and J gave up 6 bases, with 15 bases separating them. The CDR3 nucleotides read TGTGCCAGCTCACCGAGAGGAGCAGGGACCAATGAGCAGTTCTTC. The encoded protein is CASSPRGAGTNEQFF.

V usage is TRBV4-1 and J usage is TRBJ2-1; D gene uncertain. Per the germline V gene, CDR1 is MGHRA and CDR2 is YSYEKL. The V and J ends lost 0 bases and 5 bases respectively, with 11 bases between them. This CDR3 is built from 15 residues. CDR3 amino acids: CASSQESGRHNEQFF. The CDR3 DNA follows: TGCGCCAGCAGCCAAGAGTCGGGCAGACACAATGAGCAGTTCTTC.

This clone appeared a single time. The V and J genes are TRBV19 and TRBJ1-1, with D perhaps TRBD1 (6 bases). The CDR3 sequence is 16 residues long. V was shortened by 7 bases and J by 5 bases, with 23 bases between the two germline ends. Per the germline V gene, CDR1 is LNHDA and CDR2 is SQIVND (reference sequence). CDR3 amino acids: CASTPLGGLLMTEAFF. In nucleotides, the CDR3 is TGTGCCAGTACCCCTCTCGGGGGCCTGTTAATGACTGAAGCTTTCTTT.

In DNA form, the CDR3 reads TGTGCCAGCTCACGGACAGGGGGGTTTAGCAATCAGCCCCAGCATTTT. Translating gives CASSRTGGFSNQPQHF. The rearrangement links TRBV18 to TRBJ1-5; TRBD1 matches at 10 bases. The germline CDR1 and CDR2 sequences are KGHSH and LQKENI. The CDR3 extends over 16 amino acids. With V trimmed by 4 bases and J by 0 bases, 3 bases remained unmatched.

The rearrangement links TRBV7-2 to TRBJ1-2; TRBD1 agrees at 8 bases. V shed 1 base, J shed 4 bases, and the junction held 8 bases outside the gene matches. Germline values: CDR1 SGHTA, CDR2 FQGNSA. The CDR3 runs to 16 residues. CDR3 region: CASSLGGQGRGYGYTF. In nucleotides, the CDR3 is TGTGCCAGCAGCTTAGGAGGACAGGGCCGGGGCTATGGCTACACCTTC.

The chain employs TRBV6-1 and TRBJ2-7, with a possible D match to TRBD2 (5 bases). Germline V gene lookup returns CDR1 MNHNS and CDR2 SASEGT. The CDR3 loop spans 15 amino acids. Between the trimmed V and J ends, which lost 3 bases and 3 bases, there was a span of 15 bases. CDR3 bases: TGTGCCAGCAGTGAGGGTGCTAGCCCCATCTACGAGCAGTACTTC. This encodes CASSEGASPIYEQYF.

The chain couples TRBV3-1 (or the pseudogene TRBV3-2) to TRBJ1-3; D not certain. The CDR3 spans 13 residues. CDR1 and CDR2 from the germline V gene are LGHDT and YNNKEL (reference sequence). V gave up 10 bases and J gave up 0 bases, with 10 bases separating them. Written as DNA, the CDR3 is TGTGCCACGACCGAACACTCTGGAAACACCATATATTTT. It is translated as CATTEHSGNTIYF.

V gene TRBV6-5 combines with J gene TRBJ1-2; D not certain. Trimming cost V 0 bases and J 8 bases, with 19 bases left between them. CDR3 length equals 16 residues. Germline-derived CDR1 and CDR2 are MNHEY and SVGAGI. The CDR3 spells CASSYSPETARGGYTF. DNA of the CDR3: TGTGCCAGCAGTTACTCGCCAGAGACGGCCCGAGGGGGCTACACCTTC.

The V call is TRBV19, the J call TRBJ2-7, with 7 bases lining up with TRBD1. CDR3 length: 14 amino acids. Trimming at V came to 10 bases and at J to 4 bases, leaving 13 bases not matched to a gene. The germline gives CDR1 LNHDA, CDR2 SQIVND (reference sequence). The CDR3 here is CATAPRQGSYEQYF. DNA of the CDR3: TGTGCCACCGCACCAAGACAGGGTTCTTACGAGCAGTACTTC.

This rearrangement joins TRBV28 to TRBJ1-6, with 9 bases fitting TRBD1. Trimming removed 4 bases from V and 5 bases from J; junction bases left unmatched: 6. The CDR3 runs to 16 residues. The germline gives CDR1 MDHEN, CDR2 SYDVKM. CDR3 region: CASSSHDRGNNSPLHF. DNA of the CDR3: TGTGCCAGCAGTTCTCATGACAGGGGGAATAATTCACCCCTCCACTTT.

This rearrangement joins TRBV24-1 to TRBJ2-1; TRBD2 matches 11 bases. Germline loops: CDR1 KGHDR, CDR2 SFDVKD. Unmatched junction bases numbered 10, after V lost 5 bases and J lost 5 bases. CDR3 length: 17 residues. Here the CDR3 DNA reads TGTGCCACCAGTGCTCAGTCTAGCGGGAGGTGGGACAATGAGCAGTTCTTC. As protein: CATSAQSSGRWDNEQFF.

The chain combines TRBV10-3 with TRBJ2-3; 12 positions agree with TRBD2. CDR1 and CDR2 from the germline V gene are ENHRY and SYGVKD. Trimming took 9 bases from V and 5 from J; bases not matched to a gene: 3. The CDR3 totals 13 residues. CDR3 bases: TGTGCCATGAAGGGACTAGCGGGAGATACGCAGTATTTT. Translated: CAMKGLAGDTQYF.

V gene TRBV15 combines with J gene TRBJ1-5, with D uncertain. The CDR3 has 12 residues. Germline values: CDR1 LNHNV, CDR2 YYDKDF (reference sequence). The DNA of the CDR3 is TGTGCGACTGGGCAGCTCAATCAGCCCCAGCATTTT. This codes for CATGQLNQPQHF.

The chain combines TRBV30 with TRBJ2-7, with D maybe TRBD2 (6 bases). Germline CDR1 is GTSNPN and CDR2 is SVGIG (reference sequence). There are 13 residues in the CDR3. V dropped 1 base and J dropped 7 bases, with 14 bases sitting between them. The CDR3: CAWSARGRGEQYF. The CDR3 DNA is TGTGCCTGGAGTGCAAGAGGCCGGGGGGAGCAGTACTTC.

The chain has TRBV29-1 and TRBJ2-3; maybe TRBD1 (5 bases). CDR3 size: 11 residues. Germline CDR1 reads SQVTM; CDR2 reads ANQGSEA. Trimming took off 6 bases at V and 4 bases at J, with 8 bases between the two ends. The CDR3 nucleotides read TGCAGCGTATCGACAGCAGATACGCAGTATTTT. Amino acid sequence: CSVSTADTQYF.

The chain employs TRBV10-2 and TRBJ1-6, with 7 bases lining up with TRBD1. Germline loops: CDR1 WSHSY, CDR2 SAAADI. The CDR3 totals 12 residues. The junction had 2 bases not matched to a gene; V was cut back by 6 bases and J by 9 bases. CDR3 protein: CASRDRFSPLHF. The CDR3 bases are TGCGCCAGCAGGGACAGGTTTTCACCCCTCCACTTT.

J is TRBJ2-7 and V is TRBV5-1; 9 bases line up with TRBD1. Per germline, CDR1 SGHRS and CDR2 YFSETQ. J gave up 4 bases and V 5 bases, and 10 bases lay outside the gene matches. CDR3 size: 15 residues. CDR3 bases: TGCGCCAGCAGTCGGGGACAGGGCCTCCTATACGAGCAGTACTTC. Translating gives CASSRGQGLLYEQYF.

The J gene is TRBJ1-5, the V gene TRBV7-9; D not resolved. This CDR3 is 13 amino acids long. Germline assignment: CDR1 SEHNR and CDR2 FQNEAQ (reference sequence). V lost 1 base and J lost 9, with 10 bases in between. In nucleotides, the CDR3 is TGTGCCAGCAGCTTAGATCGGGTGGGGCCCCAGCATTTT. Residues: CASSLDRVGPQHF.